This TCR beta chain comes out of a study of blood T cell repertoires in COVID-19. The length of the CDR3 is 16 residues. Germline values: CDR1 LNHDA, CDR2 SQIVND (reference sequence). V was clipped by 3 bases and J by 0 bases, with 12 bases between them. Some clones are missing from TCRdb's copy, which holds only in-frame ones; the method was immunoSEQ multiplex PCR. The sample has about 430,000 clones, about 88% seen once; the top ten hold approximately 1.3%. Sequenced material: PBMCs or T cells enriched from blood (not recorded which). V and J are TRBV19 and TRBJ1-5, with D possibly matching TRBD1 (5 bases). The source is a woman between 18 and 30 years old who had been exposed to COVID-19. The CDR3 region is CASSIWGVDSNQPQHF. The CDR3, as DNA: TGTGCCAGTAGTATTTGGGGGGTAGATAGCAATCAGCCCCAGCATTTT.